The present TCR beta chain was sequenced within a study of T cell responses to AZD1222 COVID-19 vaccine. Points from the study as a whole: Unmutated variant regions are reportedly the target of nearly half of TCRs that are spike-specific. Spike was spanned by vaccine-associated CD4 TCRs, which were dominant at 160-218 and 743-854. At study baseline, merely over 5 AZD1222 recipients were seropositive.

The repertoire was sequenced with immunoSEQ multiplex PCR; TCRdb's copy has only in-frame clones and lacks some. This sample carries more than 65,000 clones, 75% to 90% of them seen once, and the ten largest clones take around a quarter. CDR3 size: 13 residues. CDR1 MRHNA and CDR2 SNTAGT come from the germline V gene. V lost 3 bases and J 3 bases, leaving 8 bases between the germline ends. This clone has a handful of counts. Its matching antigen is unknown. Specimen: peripheral blood, collected 28 days after the second AZD1222 dose. The rearrangement uses TRBV6-4 and TRBJ1-1; D is uncertain. This receptor was taken from an adult who received the AZD1222 COVID-19 vaccine. Here the CDR3 DNA reads TGTGCCAGCAGTGAGAGGCAGTACACTGAAGCTTTCTTT. Protein sequence: CASSERQYTEAFF.